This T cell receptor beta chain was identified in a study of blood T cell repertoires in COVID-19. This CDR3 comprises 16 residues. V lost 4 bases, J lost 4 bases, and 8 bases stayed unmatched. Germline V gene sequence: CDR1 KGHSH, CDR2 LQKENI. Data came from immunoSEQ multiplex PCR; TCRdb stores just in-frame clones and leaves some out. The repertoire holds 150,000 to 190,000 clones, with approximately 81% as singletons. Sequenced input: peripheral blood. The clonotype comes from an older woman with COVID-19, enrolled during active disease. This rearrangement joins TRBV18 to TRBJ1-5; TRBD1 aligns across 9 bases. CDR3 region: CASSLETGGRNQPQHF. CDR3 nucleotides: TGTGCCAGCTCACTAGAAACAGGGGGCAGGAATCAGCCCCAGCATTTT.